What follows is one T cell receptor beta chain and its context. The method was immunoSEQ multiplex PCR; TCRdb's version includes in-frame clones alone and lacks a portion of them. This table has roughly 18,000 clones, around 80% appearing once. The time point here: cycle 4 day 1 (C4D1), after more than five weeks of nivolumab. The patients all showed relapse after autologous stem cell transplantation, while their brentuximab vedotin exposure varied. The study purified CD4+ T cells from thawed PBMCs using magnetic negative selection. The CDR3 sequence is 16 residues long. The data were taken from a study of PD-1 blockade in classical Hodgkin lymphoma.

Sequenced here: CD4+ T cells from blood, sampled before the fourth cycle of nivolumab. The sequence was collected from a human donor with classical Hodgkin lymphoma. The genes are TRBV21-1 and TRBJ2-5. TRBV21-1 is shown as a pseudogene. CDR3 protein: CASSKVFWGFGETQYF. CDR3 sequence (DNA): TGTGCCAGCAGCAAAGTCTTCTGGGGTTTCGGGGAGACCCAGTACTTC.